This passage covers 26 T cell receptor beta chains from one sample sequenced in a study of blood T cell repertoires in COVID-19. Clones were sequenced by immunoSEQ multiplex PCR, and TCRdb holds only the in-frame ones, with some missing. The table lists some 120,000 clones, approximately 90% of them singletons. Sequencing was carried out using peripheral blood. The receptors derive from a human donor in a cohort sampled during active COVID-19.

This clone was recorded only once. This rearrangement joins TRBV6-5 to TRBJ1-1; D gene ambiguous. Between the trimmed V and J ends, which lost 2 bases and 0 bases, there was a span of 10 bases. This CDR3 has 15 residues. Germline values: CDR1 MNHEY, CDR2 SVGAGI. In DNA form, the CDR3 reads TGTGCCAGCAGTTACGGTGTGACTATGAACACTGAAGCTTTCTTT. It translates to CASSYGVTMNTEAFF.

This chain connects TRBV5-1 to TRBJ2-3, with 14 bases identical to TRBD2. The germline gives CDR1 SGHRS, CDR2 YFSETQ. J lost 6 bases, V lost 3 bases, and 3 bases had no gene match. The CDR3 sequence is 15 residues long. The CDR3 region is CASSSGTSGGDTQYF. CDR3 sequence (DNA): TGCGCCAGCAGCTCCGGGACTAGCGGGGGCGATACGCAGTATTTT.

The chain employs TRBV29-1 and TRBJ2-2, with 11 bases that match TRBD1. The germline V gene encodes CDR1 SQVTM and CDR2 ANQGSEA. The CDR3 sequence is 15 residues long. V shed 7 bases, J shed 7 bases, and the junction held 11 bases outside the gene matches. As DNA, the CDR3 is TGCAGCGCCTCCCGGACAGGGGGCGTAGGCGGGGAGCTGTTTTTT. Protein product: CSASRTGGVGGELFF.

V and J are TRBV11-2 and TRBJ1-2; maybe TRBD1 (5 bases). V was pared by 0 bases and J by 0 bases, with 8 bases between. Germline-derived CDR1 and CDR2 are SGHAT and FQNNGV. This CDR3 has 15 amino acids. The CDR3 loop reads CASSLDPGANYGYTF. CDR3 DNA: TGTGCCAGCAGCTTAGATCCGGGGGCTAACTATGGCTACACCTTC. The full variable domain, in which reference TRBV11-2 and TRBJ1-2 provide the parts outside the CDR3, is EAGVAQSPRYKIIEKRQSVAFWCNPISGHATLYWYQQILGQGPKLLIQFQNNGVVDDSQLPKDRFSAERLKGVDSTLKIQPAKLEDSAVYLCASSLDPGANYGYTFGSGTRLTVV.

This rearrangement joins TRBV19 to TRBJ2-7, with unresolved D. CDR1 is LNHDA and CDR2 is SQIVND in the germline V gene (reference sequence). This CDR3 region has 11 residues. Trimming stripped 6 bases from V and 3 bases from J, with 6 bases between. CDR3 loop: CASSPGYEQYF. In nucleotides, the CDR3 is TGTGCCAGTAGCCCGGGCTACGAGCAGTACTTC.

V and J are TRBV5-1 and TRBJ2-3; 7 nucleotides match TRBD2. The CDR3 loop spans 15 amino acids. CDR1 is SGHRS and CDR2 is YFSETQ in the germline V gene. V dropped 4 bases and J dropped 2; count of bases not matched to a gene: 7. CDR3 bases: TGCGCCAGCAGCCCGAGCGGGGATGACACAGATACGCAGTATTTT. The encoded protein is CASSPSGDDTDTQYF.

This CDR3 is CASSDQGRKTQYF. As DNA, the CDR3 is TGTGCCAGCAGTGATCAGGGGCGAAAGACCCAGTACTTC. The chain recombines TRBV2 with TRBJ2-5; perhaps TRBD1 as D (6 bases). This CDR3 spans 13 amino acids. V was pared by 3 bases and J by 6 bases, with 11 bases between. Germline values: CDR1 SNHLY, CDR2 FYNNEI.

DNA of the CDR3: TGTGCCAGCAGCTGGGACAGGAGGTCAGATACGCAGTATTTT. Protein product: CASSWDRRSDTQYF. The chain carries TRBV5-6 and TRBJ2-3; the match to TRBD1 covers 8 bases. Germline CDR1 SGHDT, CDR2 YYEEEE. The CDR3 runs to 14 residues. The junction had 4 bases not matched to a gene; V was cut back by 3 bases and J by 4 bases.

The chain carries TRBV27 and TRBJ1-4; D may be TRBD1 (5 bases). From germline, CDR1 is MNHEY and CDR2 SMNVEV (reference sequence). V was cut by 2 bases and J by 5 bases, with 6 bases left in between. This CDR3 comprises 13 residues. The CDR3 DNA reads as TGTGCCAGCAGTTTAAGGGGAAATGAAAAACTGTTTTTT. Its protein product is CASSLRGNEKLFF.

The gene calls are TRBV5-6 and TRBJ2-7, with 8 positions matching TRBD1. Germline CDR1 and CDR2: SGHDT and YYEEEE. This CDR3 contains 15 residues. V trimming: 1 base; J trimming: 6 bases; junction bases outside the gene matches: 9. CDR3 in DNA: TGTGCCAGCAGCTTGACTCAGGGGGCGCGAAGCGAGCAGTACTTC. This codes for CASSLTQGARSEQYF.

This clone was observed many times. V and J are TRBV18 and TRBJ2-2; weak D call: TRBD2 (6 bases). Germline V lookup: CDR1 KGHSH, CDR2 LQKENI. CDR3 size: 16 residues. V lost 3 bases and J lost 0, with 11 bases in between. The CDR3 loop reads CASSPRRGPNTGELFF. Written as DNA, the CDR3 is TGTGCCAGCTCACCCCGGCGGGGTCCGAACACCGGGGAGCTGTTTTTT.

The rearrangement uses TRBV7-8 and TRBJ2-5, with D possibly TRBD2 on 6 matching bases. V was cut by 4 bases and J by 1 base, with 13 bases left in between. CDR3 length: 15 residues. CDR1 SGHVS and CDR2 FQNEAQ come from the germline V gene. CDR3: CASSSSEGVQETQYF. Written as DNA, the CDR3 is TGTGCCAGCAGCTCTAGCGAGGGAGTCCAAGAGACCCAGTACTTC.

This sequence joins TRBV4-2 and TRBJ2-1; TRBD2 aligns across 10 bases. The germline gives CDR1 LGHNA, CDR2 YNFKEQ. The trim removed 4 bases at V and 6 bases at J, leaving 3 bases unmatched. CDR3 size: 14 residues. The CDR3 DNA reads TGTGCCAGCAGCCCCCCTAGCGGGGGCAATGAGCAGTTCTTC. Translation: CASSPPSGGNEQFF.

This clone was counted once. Written as DNA, the CDR3 is TGTGCCAGCAGCTTGAGTACCTGGGGCAACACTGAAGCTTTCTTT. Translation gives CASSLSTWGNTEAFF. V usage is TRBV5-5 and J usage is TRBJ1-1; a weak D match, TRBD1 (5 bases). V gave up 1 base and J gave up 2 bases, with 12 bases separating them. The germline CDR1 and CDR2 sequences are SGHKS and YYEKEE (reference sequence). The CDR3 contains 15 residues.

This rearrangement joins TRBV4-1 to TRBJ1-4; 10 bases align to TRBD1. This CDR3 spans 17 amino acids. The germline V gene encodes CDR1 MGHRA and CDR2 YSYEKL. V shed 3 bases and J 8 bases; nucleotides not matched to a gene: 12. The CDR3 region has the DNA TGCGCCAGCAGCCACCCGGGACAGGGGCCCCCGGGCGAAAAACTGTTTTTT. Protein product: CASSHPGQGPPGEKLFF.

The genes are TRBV2 and TRBJ1-6; tentative D call: TRBD1 (6 bases). This CDR3 contains 14 residues. V was cut by 4 bases and J by 5 bases, with 9 bases left in between. Germline V CDR1 and CDR2: SNHLY, FYNNEI. Here the CDR3 reads CASSANRDNSPLHF. CDR3 DNA: TGTGCCAGCAGTGCGAACAGGGATAATTCACCCCTCCACTTT.

J is TRBJ1-5 and V is TRBV27, with a tentative D call TRBD1 (5 bases). Trimming left V 4 bases short and J 7 bases short, with 11 bases between. Germline CDR1 and CDR2: MNHEY and SMNVEV (reference sequence). This CDR3 has 13 amino acids. The CDR3 sequence: CASSWGGGQPQHF. The CDR3 coding sequence is TGTGCCAGCAGTTGGGGGGGAGGCCAGCCCCAGCATTTT.

The chain links TRBV5-1 to TRBJ1-2; TRBD1 aligns across 7 bases. Germline V gene sequence: CDR1 SGHRS, CDR2 YFSETQ. The CDR3 is 14 residues long. Trimming at V came to 0 bases and at J to 4 bases, leaving 3 bases not matched to a gene. The DNA for the CDR3 is TGCGCCAGCAGCTTGGGGGACAGAGGCTATGGCTACACCTTC. Protein sequence: CASSLGDRGYGYTF.

J is TRBJ2-3 and V is TRBV20-1, with TRBD1 matching over 7 bases. Germline lookup yields CDR1 DFQATT and CDR2 SNEGSKA (reference sequence). Trimming at V came to 6 bases and at J to 9 bases, leaving 6 bases not matched to a gene. The CDR3 is 11 amino acids. The chain's CDR3 is CSAPRQGTQYF. In DNA form, the CDR3 reads TGCAGTGCCCCGAGACAGGGCACGCAGTATTTT.

V usage is TRBV3-1 (or the pseudogene TRBV3-2) and J usage is TRBJ2-6, with a possible D match to TRBD1 (6 bases). The CDR3 sequence is 14 residues long. Trimming pared 4 bases from V and 2 bases from J, leaving 6 bases between. Germline V gene sequence: CDR1 LGHDT, CDR2 YNNKEL (reference sequence). The CDR3 DNA reads as TGTGCCAGCAGCCCAGGGGCTGGGGCCAACGTCCTGACTTTC. This translates into CASSPGAGANVLTF.

This clone was recorded a few times. This chain joins TRBV27 and TRBJ2-7; TRBD2 aligns across 13 bases. Germline values: CDR1 MNHEY, CDR2 SMNVEV (reference sequence). The CDR3 extends over 16 amino acids. Trimming removed 5 bases from V and 7 bases from J; junction bases left unmatched: 11. In nucleotides, the CDR3 is TGTGCCAGCAGTAGCCCTTGGACTAGCGGGAGTCGGGAGCAGTACTTC. Its translation: CASSSPWTSGSREQYF.

This chain connects TRBV5-6 to TRBJ2-3; 15 bases align to TRBD2. This CDR3 has 17 amino acids. Per the germline V gene, CDR1 is SGHDT and CDR2 is YYEEEE. V trimming: 4 bases; J trimming: 2 bases; junction bases outside the gene matches: 5. The CDR3 spells CASSPGLAGGPTDTQYF. DNA of the CDR3: TGTGCCAGCAGCCCGGGACTAGCGGGGGGTCCCACAGATACGCAGTATTTT.

This clone has only a few counts. This chain joins TRBV3-1 (or the pseudogene TRBV3-2) and TRBJ1-3; D might be TRBD1 (6 bases). The V and J ends lost 4 bases and 4 bases respectively, with 14 bases between them. The CDR3 sequence is 15 residues long. The germline V gene encodes CDR1 LGHDT and CDR2 YNNKEL (reference sequence). Here the CDR3 DNA reads TGTGCCAGCAGCCCTAACAGGGCTGCCGGAAACACCATATATTTT. It specifies CASSPNRAAGNTIYF.

The chain has TRBV5-5 and TRBJ2-1, with 7 nucleotides matching TRBD1. V was clipped by 4 bases and J by 0 bases; unmatched bases: 4. Germline CDR1 reads SGHKS; CDR2 reads YYEKEE (reference sequence). This CDR3 is 15 amino acids long. The CDR3 nucleotides read TGTGCCAGCAGCACCCGGGACAGCTCCTACAATGAGCAGTTCTTC. Its protein product is CASSTRDSSYNEQFF.

The chain recombines TRBV7-9 with TRBJ2-2; D may be TRBD2 (6 bases). Between the trimmed V and J ends, which lost 1 base and 4 bases, there was a span of 16 bases. Looked up from germline, CDR1 is SEHNR and CDR2 is FQNEAQ (reference sequence). The CDR3 is 17 amino acids. The CDR3 coding sequence is TGTGCCAGCAGCTTAGGGCCGAGAGTCGGGGGCACCGGGGAGCTGTTTTTT. This sequence encodes CASSLGPRVGGTGELFF. Variable domain in full (rest from reference TRBV7-9 and TRBJ2-2): DTGVSQNPRHKITKRGQNVTFRCDPISEHNRLYWYRQTLGQGPEFLTYFQNEAQLEKSRLLSDRFSAERPKGSFSTLEIQRTEQGDSAMYLCASSLGPRVGGTGELFFGEGSRLTVL.

This clone occurred once. The V call is TRBV5-1, the J call TRBJ2-2; the D gene is possibly TRBD2 (5 bases). Germline CDR1 SGHRS, CDR2 YFSETQ. This CDR3 is 14 amino acids long. Between the trimmed V and J ends, which lost 1 base and 5 bases, there was a span of 9 bases. CDR3 in amino acids: CASSLITGTGELFF. DNA of the CDR3: TGCGCCAGCAGCTTGATAACGGGAACCGGGGAGCTGTTTTTT.